This paragraph covers one T cell receptor beta chain sequence. These data are taken from a study of PD-1 and CTLA-4 blockade in melanoma. Method: immunoSEQ multiplex PCR; TCRdb's copy keeps in-frame clones and lacks some. The data contain about 21,000 clones, about 91% of them singletons. The CDR3 totals 12 residues. The germline gives CDR1 SGHAT, CDR2 FQNNGV. The germline V and J ends were trimmed by 3 bases and 1 base, with 4 bases remaining between them. V and J are TRBV11-2 and TRBJ2-7, with D hard to call. The sequenced sample was CD8+ T cells from peripheral blood, obtained before anti-PD-1 treatment. The receptor was isolated from a human donor with melanoma. The CDR3: CASSLSSYEQYF. The CDR3, as DNA: TGTGCCAGCAGCTTGAGTTCCTACGAGCAGTACTTC. The entire variable domain, with the rest obtained from reference TRBV11-2 and TRBJ2-7, is as follows: EAGVAQSPRYKIIEKRQSVAFWCNPISGHATLYWYQQILGQGPKLLIQFQNNGVVDDSQLPKDRFSAERLKGVDSTLKIQPAKLEDSAVYLCASSLSSYEQYFGPGTRLTVT.